Listed below are T cell receptor beta chains from one sample, sequenced in a study of Graves' ophthalmopathy and Graves' hyperthyroidism. TCRdb passed the multiplex PCR reads through MiXCR, listing each CDR3 protein once. This repertoire shows 350,000 to 450,000 distinct CDR3 sequences, roughly 21% found once; its top ten account for around 3.2%. Material for sequencing was peripheral blood. The receptors here all came from a woman aged 18-29 years with stable Graves' hyperthyroidism. Both conserved end residues are part of each CDR3.

TRBV9	13	TRBJ2-2	CASSVRRNGELFF
TRBV6-1	15	TRBJ1-2	CASTGTGTGGNGYTF
TRBV2	13	TRBJ2-7	CASRKRLAYEQYF
TRBV15	13	TRBJ2-7	CATSSTRPGEQYF
TRBV7-3	15	TRBJ2-7	CASQVERARNYEQYF
TRBV6-5	14	TRBJ2-7	CASRGRYSSYEQYF
TRBV15	14	TRBJ2-7	CATSYRDRYYEQYF
TRBV12-3/TRBV12-4	17	TRBJ2-5	CASSLGVAGGLKETQYF
TRBV27	19	TRBJ2-7	CASSLRGNPSPASLRRQYF
TRBV20-1	12	TRBJ1-1	CSASTGHTEAFF
TRBV7-2	11	TRBJ2-5	CASSLVVTRYF
TRBV11-2	15	TRBJ2-7	CASSLSTTLLYEQYF
TRBV12-5	15	TRBJ1-1	CASGPRGGMNTEAFF
TRBV9	14	TRBJ1-1	CASSVDLRNTEAFF
TRBV7-9	16	TRBJ1-1	CASSGELSSVNTEAFF
TRBV7-2	15	TRBJ1-2	CASSLVWSQRGGYTF
TRBV28	15	TRBJ1-5	CASSFGGGWNQPQHF
TRBV10-2	12	TRBJ1-1	CASKAGETEAFF
TRBV7-2	16	TRBJ2-5	CASSPGWTSGSGTQYF
TRBV20-1	15	TRBJ1-1	CSAAWTGARRAEAFF
TRBV12-3/TRBV12-4	13	TRBJ1-1	CASSLQSNTEAFF
TRBV27	12	TRBJ1-2	CASRTGGLGYTF
TRBV14	15	TRBJ2-7	CASSQDLGGLYEQYF
TRBV4-3	15	TRBJ1-2	CASSQDPAGAGGYTF
TRBV6-1	14	TRBJ1-1	CASLRLDVNTEAFF
TRBV12-3/TRBV12-4	14	TRBJ2-4	CASNYDLAKNIKYF
TRBV27	16	TRBJ2-7	CASSFSIGQGPGEQYF
TRBV29-1	12	TRBJ1-1	CSGKTGHTEAFF
TRBV27	15	TRBJ1-2	CASSLRLAGYYGYTF
TRBV29-1	13	TRBJ2-7	CSVGQGVRYEQYF
TRBV5-1	16	TRBJ2-7	CASSPKRFSSSYEQYF
TRBV29-1	12	TRBJ1-1	CSVDNGDTEAFF
TRBV10-1	14	TRBJ2-5	CASSKTGEKETQYF